Detailed here is one TCR beta chain. There are 14 residues in the CDR3. CDR1 is SGHAT, CDR2 FQNNGV, per germline. The ends were cut back, 5 bases at V and 0 bases at J, with 10 bases in the middle. The entry originates in a study of identical twins. TCRdb called the 5' RACE reads again in MiXCR, with one record for every CDR3 protein. The sample lists hundreds of thousands of distinct CDR3 sequences, 18% occurring once. Healthy Caucasians alone served as donors. The data also belong to a second study, concerning T cells expressing NK-cell markers.

Sequencing was done on a sample of PBMCs. The receptor was derived from a woman younger than 30 in good health. The chain is built from TRBV11-2 and TRBJ2-5, with D perhaps being TRBD1 or TRBD2 (5 bases each). CDR3 region: CASSRDGNQETQYF. The CDR3 DNA reads TGTGCCAGCAGCCGGGACGGCAACCAAGAGACCCAGTACTTC.